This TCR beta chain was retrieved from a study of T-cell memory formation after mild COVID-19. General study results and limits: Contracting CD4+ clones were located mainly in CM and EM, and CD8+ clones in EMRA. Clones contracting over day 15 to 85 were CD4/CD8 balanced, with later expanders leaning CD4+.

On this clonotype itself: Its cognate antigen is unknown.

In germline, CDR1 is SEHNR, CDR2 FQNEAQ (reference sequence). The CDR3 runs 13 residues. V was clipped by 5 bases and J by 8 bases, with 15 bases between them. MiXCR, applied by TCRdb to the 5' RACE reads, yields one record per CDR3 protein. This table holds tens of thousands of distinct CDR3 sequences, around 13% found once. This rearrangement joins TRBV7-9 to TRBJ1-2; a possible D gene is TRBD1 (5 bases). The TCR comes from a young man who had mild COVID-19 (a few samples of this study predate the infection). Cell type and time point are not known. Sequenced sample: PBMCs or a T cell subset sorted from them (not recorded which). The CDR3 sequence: CASSPLGARGYTF. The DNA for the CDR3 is TGTGCCAGCAGCCCCCTCGGGGCCCGGGGCTACACCTTC. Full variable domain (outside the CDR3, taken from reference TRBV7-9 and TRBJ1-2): DTGVSQNPRHKITKRGQNVTFRCDPISEHNRLYWYRQTLGQGPEFLTYFQNEAQLEKSRLLSDRFSAERPKGSFSTLEIQRTEQGDSAMYLCASSPLGARGYTFGSGTRLTVV.